Listed here are 26 T cell receptor beta chains from one sample, sequenced in a study of T-cell reconstitution after alpha-beta-depleted transplantation in children. This sample's TCRbeta library carried unique molecular identifier barcodes. TCRdb analysed the PCR reads with MiXCR anew, one entry per CDR3 protein. In the table there are 610,000 or so distinct CDR3 sequences, approximately 30% of which are singletons. The sequences come from PBMCs, collected before TCRalphabeta/CD19-depleted stem cell transplant. All receptors derive from a boy younger than two with Wiskott-Aldrich syndrome, due to receive a stem cell transplant.

This clonotype was counted only a few times. The chain has TRBV12-3 or TRBV12-4 and TRBJ1-4, with D uncertain. V shed 7 bases and J shed 12 bases, with 15 bases lying between them. The CDR3 consists of 12 residues. The CDR3 DNA is TGTGCCAGCAAAGAGGGCCCGAGGGAACTGTTTTTT. Its translation: CASKEGPRELFF.

This sequence joins TRBV20-1 and TRBJ2-1; 13 bases are a match to TRBD2. V dropped 6 bases and J dropped 0; count of bases not matched to a gene: 8. The CDR3 extends over 17 amino acids. Per the germline V gene, CDR1 is DFQATT and CDR2 is SNEGSKA (reference sequence). This CDR3 is CSARGLAGWGSYNEQFF. The DNA of the CDR3 is TGCAGTGCCCGGGGACTAGCGGGATGGGGCTCCTACAATGAGCAGTTCTTC.

This clonotype appeared a single time. The genes are TRBV5-6 and TRBJ2-2; TRBD2 matches at 11 bases. The CDR3 is 15 amino acids. CDR1 and CDR2 (germline): SGHDT, YYEEEE. V dropped 7 bases and J dropped 6; count of bases not matched to a gene: 8. CDR3 nucleotides: TGTGCCAGCGGCCCGGGACTAGCGGTCTCCGGGGAGCTGTTTTTT. It translates to CASGPGLAVSGELFF. The full variable domain, completed using reference TRBV5-6 and TRBJ2-2, is DAGVTQSPTHLIKTRGQQVTLRCSPKSGHDTVSWYQQALGQGPQFIFQYYEEEERQRGNFPDRFSGHQFPNYSSELNVNALLLGDSALYLCASGPGLAVSGELFFGEGSRLTVL.

J is TRBJ1-1 and V is TRBV20-1; D is ambiguous. The CDR3 extends over 12 amino acids. The germline V and J ends were trimmed by 6 bases and 6 bases, with 14 bases remaining between them. CDR1 DFQATT and CDR2 SNEGSKA come from the germline V gene (reference sequence). The CDR3 region is CSATRNFPEAFF. The CDR3 nucleotides are TGCAGTGCCACGAGGAATTTCCCTGAAGCTTTCTTT.

This chain links TRBV12-3 or TRBV12-4 with TRBJ2-7; D gene uncertain. This CDR3 contains 15 residues. Trimming pared 6 bases from V and 2 bases from J, leaving 17 bases between. The CDR3 spells CASSDRLMPPYEQYF. The CDR3 DNA reads as TGTGCCAGCAGCGACCGACTGATGCCTCCCTACGAGCAGTACTTC.

This clonotype appeared a few times. CDR3 coding DNA: TGTGCCAGCAGTCGAAAAATTACAGGGTCCGGTGAGCAGTTCTTC. It is translated as CASSRKITGSGEQFF. V usage is TRBV6-1 and J usage is TRBJ2-1; D perhaps matches TRBD1 (6 bases). Trimming stripped 5 bases from V and 9 bases from J, with 20 bases between. CDR1 is MNHNS, CDR2 SASEGT, per germline. The CDR3 length is 15 residues.

The gene calls are TRBV4-2 and TRBJ2-1; D gene ambiguous. Germline CDR1 is LGHNA and CDR2 is YNFKEQ. V was clipped by 4 bases and J by 6 bases, with 16 bases between them. CDR3 length equals 15 residues. The CDR3 DNA sequence: TGTGCCAGCAGCCCAGAACCTTCGACTGGCAATGAGCAGTTCTTC. Translating gives CASSPEPSTGNEQFF.

This clonotype was seen a handful of times. The chain joins TRBV9 to TRBJ2-6; no reliable D call. Germline V gives CDR1 SGDLS, CDR2 YYNGEE. This CDR3 is 15 amino acids long. With 1 base removed from V and 0 bases from J, the gap between germline ends came to 5 bases. This chain's CDR3 is CASSVMSSGANVLTF. CDR3 in DNA: TGTGCCAGCAGCGTAATGAGCTCTGGGGCCAACGTCCTGACTTTC.

This clonotype has only a few counts. V usage is TRBV20-1 and J usage is TRBJ1-2; 7 nucleotides align to TRBD1. The CDR3 runs to 12 residues. CDR1 DFQATT and CDR2 SNEGSKA come from the germline V gene (reference sequence). V lost 5 bases and J lost 2; bases outside the gene matches: 2. CDR3 sequence: CSAGDSNYGYTF. The CDR3 DNA sequence: TGCAGTGCTGGGGACAGCAACTATGGCTACACCTTC.

J is TRBJ2-7 and V is TRBV4-1; maybe TRBD1 (6 bases). Germline CDR1 and CDR2: MGHRA and YSYEKL. Trimming left V 1 base short and J 2 bases short, with 18 bases between. The CDR3 loop spans 17 amino acids. The CDR3 DNA sequence: TGCGCCAGCAGCCAAGGAGAACTGACAGGTTATGCCTACGAGCAGTACTTC. This codes for CASSQGELTGYAYEQYF.

This clonotype was counted a few times. The gene calls are TRBV7-9 and TRBJ2-7; TRBD1 is a possible D gene (6 bases). This CDR3 contains 14 residues. Trimming removed 5 bases at V and 0 bases at J, with 11 bases between. Germline loops: CDR1 SEHNR, CDR2 FQNEAQ (reference sequence). Here the CDR3 DNA reads TGTGCCAGCAGCGTAGGGGACACCTCCTACGAGCAGTACTTC. It codes for CASSVGDTSYEQYF.

For the CDR3, the DNA is TGCAGCGTTGACAGGGGTTCGGACGAGCAGTACTTC. It codes for CSVDRGSDEQYF. The V call is TRBV29-1, the J call TRBJ2-7, with TRBD1 as a possible D gene (6 bases). CDR1 is SQVTM, CDR2 ANQGSEA, per germline. This CDR3 has 12 residues. Trimming shortened V by 3 bases and J by 5 bases, and 11 bases separated the two germline ends.

This clonotype was observed a few times. The rearrangement links TRBV5-1 to TRBJ2-1; TRBD2 matches at 11 bases. The V gene end was trimmed by 4 bases and the J gene end by 3 bases; junction bases not matched to a gene: 9. From germline, CDR1 is SGHRS and CDR2 YFSETQ. CDR3 length equals 17 residues. The CDR3 reads CASSPLAGGANYNEQFF. The DNA for the CDR3 is TGCGCCAGCAGCCCTTTAGCGGGAGGGGCAAACTACAATGAGCAGTTCTTC.

About this clonotype: An end of the junction differs from the germline gene, which may be a read error. The chain uses TRBV5-1 and TRBJ2-5; D ambiguous. Germline V CDR1 and CDR2: SGHRS, YFSETQ. CDR3 length: 11 residues. CDR3 DNA sequence: TGTGCCAGTAGTATAGAGGAGACCCAGTACTTC. This gives the protein CASSIEETQYF.

The DNA for the CDR3 is TGTGCCAGCAGCTTATGGATAGCTAGCGGGAGGGCCCGTGAGCAGTTCTTC. Amino acids: CASSLWIASGRAREQFF. The chain couples TRBV7-2 to TRBJ2-1, with TRBD2 matching 12 bases. The CDR3 has 17 residues. Trimming cost V 2 bases and J 9 bases; bases outside gene matches: 11. Germline CDR1 reads SGHTA; CDR2 reads FQGNSA.

V gene TRBV27 combines with J gene TRBJ2-3; 7 bases are a match to TRBD2. The CDR3 runs 15 residues. Germline V gives CDR1 MNHEY, CDR2 SMNVEV (reference sequence). V lost 3 bases, J lost 2 bases, and 5 bases stayed unmatched. The CDR3 region is CASSFQGGVTDTQYF. The CDR3 DNA reads as TGTGCCAGCAGTTTCCAGGGAGGGGTCACAGATACGCAGTATTTT.

The CDR3 DNA reads TGTGCCAGCAGTCCACACATGGGGACTAGCAATAACTACGAGCAGTACTTC. This encodes CASSPHMGTSNNYEQYF. This chain joins TRBV12-3 or TRBV12-4 and TRBJ2-7; the match to TRBD2 covers 9 bases. Unmatched junction bases numbered 14, after V lost 5 bases and J lost 3 bases. This CDR3 comprises 17 residues.

The chain combines TRBV5-1 with TRBJ2-7; D ambiguous. CDR1 is SGHRS and CDR2 is YFSETQ in the germline V gene. The CDR3 has 14 residues. The V gene lost 0 bases and the J gene lost 0 bases, with 7 bases spanning the gap. CDR3 amino acids: CASSLAYSSYEQYF. The CDR3 nucleotides read TGCGCCAGCAGCTTGGCCTACAGCTCCTACGAGCAGTACTTC.

The rearrangement links TRBV5-1 to TRBJ2-5; D uncertain. Germline CDR1 is SGHRS and CDR2 is YFSETQ. This CDR3 is built from 14 residues. With 2 bases removed from V and 0 bases from J, the gap between germline ends came to 8 bases. The CDR3 here is CASSLWQYQETQYF. CDR3 nucleotides: TGCGCCAGCAGCTTATGGCAGTACCAAGAGACCCAGTACTTC.

The chain links TRBV7-8 to TRBJ2-2; 9 bases match TRBD2. The germline CDR1 and CDR2 sequences are SGHVS and FQNEAQ. With 2 bases clipped from V and 5 bases from J, the junction kept 9 bases outside the gene matches. The CDR3 sequence is 17 residues long. CDR3 sequence reads: CASSLSSSGGRTGELFF. For the CDR3, the DNA is TGTGCCAGCAGCTTAAGCTCCAGCGGGGGGCGGACCGGGGAGCTGTTTTTT.

A remark on this clonotype: Germline is not matched at one junction end, which may reflect a read error. This rearrangement joins TRBV20-1 to TRBJ2-2, with 8 bases matching TRBD2. Germline V gene data show CDR1 as DFQATT and CDR2 as SNEGSKA (reference sequence). This CDR3 comprises 15 residues. The CDR3 here is CCAREGAGDIGELFF. Here the CDR3 DNA reads TGCTGTGCTAGAGAAGGAGCGGGAGACATCGGGGAGCTGTTTTTT.

The chain uses TRBV28 and TRBJ2-4, with 11 nucleotides matching TRBD2. With 5 bases clipped from V and 12 bases from J, the junction kept 15 bases outside the gene matches. This CDR3 region has 16 residues. CDR1 is MDHEN, CDR2 SYDVKM, per germline. The CDR3 loop reads CASSGSDRVSGRAQYF. For the CDR3, the DNA is TGTGCCAGCAGTGGATCGGACAGGGTTAGCGGGAGGGCTCAGTACTTC. The complete variable domain, with remaining parts taken from reference TRBV28 and TRBJ2-4, reads DVKVTQSSRYLVKRTGEKVFLECVQDMDHENMFWYRQDPGLGLRLIYFSYDVKMKEKGDIPEGYSVSREKKERFSLILESASTNQTSMYLCASSGSDRVSGRAQYFGAGTRLSVL.

The CDR3 region is CASSLSLGVYNEQFF. The CDR3 DNA reads as TGTGCCAGCAGCTTAAGTCTTGGGGTCTACAATGAGCAGTTCTTC. This sequence joins TRBV7-3 and TRBJ2-1; unclear D gene. The CDR3 spans 15 residues. Trimming removed 1 base from V and 3 bases from J, with 10 bases in between. The V gene's germline CDR1 is SGHTA and CDR2 FQGTGA.

This chain joins TRBV11-2 and TRBJ2-1; D gene uncertain. The V end was cut by 1 base, the J end by 2 bases, with 21 bases between. There are 19 residues in the CDR3. Germline V gene data show CDR1 as SGHAT and CDR2 as FQNNGV. CDR3 region: CASSLGSGIGLLAYNEQFF. CDR3 coding DNA: TGTGCCAGCAGCTTAGGGTCTGGGATCGGGCTACTCGCCTACAATGAGCAGTTCTTC.

The V and J genes are TRBV20-1 and TRBJ2-1; TRBD1 or TRBD2 may be the D gene (6 bases each). Germline-derived CDR1 and CDR2 are DFQATT and SNEGSKA (reference sequence). Trimming took 1 base from V and 4 from J, leaving 17 bases between them. This CDR3 spans 16 amino acids. DNA for the CDR3: TGCAGTGCTAGAGTGGCGACGGGGGCTGAATACAATGAGCAGTTCTTC. It specifies CSARVATGAEYNEQFF.

The chain uses TRBV20-1 and TRBJ1-6; 7 bases are shared with TRBD1. Per germline, CDR1 DFQATT and CDR2 SNEGSKA (reference sequence). The V and J ends lost 6 bases and 6 bases, in that order; junction bases with no gene match: 2. The CDR3 consists of 12 residues. CDR3 residues: CSAPGGNSPLHF. In DNA, the CDR3 is TGCAGTGCGCCAGGGGGTAATTCACCCCTCCACTTT.